The subject of this entry is one T cell receptor (beta chain). CDR3 length: 14 amino acids. The V gene lost 0 bases and the J gene lost 8 bases, with 11 bases spanning the gap. Germline assignment: CDR1 MNHEY and CDR2 SVGAGI. The data belong to a study of cytomegalovirus exposure and HLA in healthy donors. Use of 60 Vbeta and 13 Jbeta primers characterized the PCR. Profiling relied on immunoSEQ multiplex PCR, and the TCRdb table lists in-frame clones only, not all of them. The repertoire holds over 110,000 clones, with more than 75% as singletons. This sequence originates from a woman aged 40 to 49 in good health and CMV-seropositive. The specimen was PBMCs. The chain has TRBV6-5 and TRBJ2-1; the D gene is possibly TRBD1 (5 bases). The CDR3 sequence: CASSYSAGKDEQFF. DNA of the CDR3: TGTGCCAGCAGTTACTCGGCAGGGAAGGATGAGCAGTTCTTC.